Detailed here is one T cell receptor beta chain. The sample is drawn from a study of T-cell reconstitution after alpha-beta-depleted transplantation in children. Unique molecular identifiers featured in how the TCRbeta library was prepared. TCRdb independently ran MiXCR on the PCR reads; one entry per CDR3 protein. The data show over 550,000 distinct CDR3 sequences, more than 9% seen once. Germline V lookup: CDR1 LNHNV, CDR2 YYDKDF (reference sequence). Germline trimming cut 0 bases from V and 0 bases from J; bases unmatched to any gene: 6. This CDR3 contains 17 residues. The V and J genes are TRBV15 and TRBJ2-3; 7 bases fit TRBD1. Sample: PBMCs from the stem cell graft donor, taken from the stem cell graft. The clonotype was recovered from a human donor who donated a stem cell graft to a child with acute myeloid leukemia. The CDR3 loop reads CATSRDLIGGSTDTQYF. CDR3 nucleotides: TGTGCCACCAGCAGAGATCTGATAGGGGGCAGCACAGATACGCAGTATTTT. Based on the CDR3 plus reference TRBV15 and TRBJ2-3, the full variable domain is DAMVIQNPRYQVTQFGKPVTLSCSQTLNHNVMYWYQQKSSQAPKLLFHYYDKDFNNEADTPDNFQSRRPNTSFCFLDIRSPGLGDTAMYLCATSRDLIGGSTDTQYFGPGTRLTVL.